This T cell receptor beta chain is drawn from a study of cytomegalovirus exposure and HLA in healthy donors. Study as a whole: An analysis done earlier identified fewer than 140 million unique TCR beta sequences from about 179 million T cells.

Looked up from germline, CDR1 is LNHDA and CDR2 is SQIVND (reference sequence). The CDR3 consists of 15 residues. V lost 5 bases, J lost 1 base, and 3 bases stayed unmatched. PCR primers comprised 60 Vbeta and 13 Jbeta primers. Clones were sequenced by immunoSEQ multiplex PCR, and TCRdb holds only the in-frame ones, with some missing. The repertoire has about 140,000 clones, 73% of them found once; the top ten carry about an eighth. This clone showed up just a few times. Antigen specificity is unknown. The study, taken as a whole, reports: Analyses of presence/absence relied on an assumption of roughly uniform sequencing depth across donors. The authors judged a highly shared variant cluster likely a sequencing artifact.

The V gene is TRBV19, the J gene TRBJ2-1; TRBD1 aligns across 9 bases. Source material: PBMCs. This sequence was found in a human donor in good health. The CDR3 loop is CASSPGQGSYNEQFF. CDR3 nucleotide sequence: TGTGCCAGTAGTCCGGGACAGGGTTCCTACAATGAGCAGTTCTTC.